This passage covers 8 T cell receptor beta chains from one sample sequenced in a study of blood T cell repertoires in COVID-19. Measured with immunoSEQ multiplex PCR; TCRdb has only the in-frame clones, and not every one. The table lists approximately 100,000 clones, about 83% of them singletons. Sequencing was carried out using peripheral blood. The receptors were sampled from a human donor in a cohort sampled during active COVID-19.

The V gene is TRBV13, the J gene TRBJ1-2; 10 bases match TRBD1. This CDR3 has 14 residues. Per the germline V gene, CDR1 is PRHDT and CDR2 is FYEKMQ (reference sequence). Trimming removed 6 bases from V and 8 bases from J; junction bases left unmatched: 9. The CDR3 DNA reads TGTGCCAGCAGGGCCGGGACAGGGGAAGAAGGCTACACCTTC. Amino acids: CASRAGTGEEGYTF.

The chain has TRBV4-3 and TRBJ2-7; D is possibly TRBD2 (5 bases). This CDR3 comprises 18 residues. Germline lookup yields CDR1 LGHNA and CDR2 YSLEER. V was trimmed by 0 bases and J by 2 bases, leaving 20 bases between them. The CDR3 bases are TGCGCCAGCAGCCAAGATTTCCGGGATTATCAAGCCCCCTACGAGCAGTACTTC. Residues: CASSQDFRDYQAPYEQYF.

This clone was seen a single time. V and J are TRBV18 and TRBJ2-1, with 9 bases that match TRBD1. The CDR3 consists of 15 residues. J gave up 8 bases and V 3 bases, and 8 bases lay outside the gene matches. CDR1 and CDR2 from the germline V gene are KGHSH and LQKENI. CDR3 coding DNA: TGTGCCAGCTCACCTTCCGGGACAGGGAGTCATGAGCAGTTCTTC. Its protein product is CASSPSGTGSHEQFF.

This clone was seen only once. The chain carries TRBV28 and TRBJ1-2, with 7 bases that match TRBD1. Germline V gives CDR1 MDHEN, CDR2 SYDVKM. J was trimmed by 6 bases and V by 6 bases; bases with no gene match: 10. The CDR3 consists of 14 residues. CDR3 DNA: TGTGCCAGCAGGAACGCCGGGACAGACGATGGCTACACCTTC. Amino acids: CASRNAGTDDGYTF.

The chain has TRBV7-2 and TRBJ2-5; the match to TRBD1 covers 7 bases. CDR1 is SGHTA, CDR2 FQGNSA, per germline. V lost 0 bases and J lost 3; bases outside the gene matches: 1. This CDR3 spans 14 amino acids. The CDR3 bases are TGTGCCAGCAGCTTAGCGACAGGGAAAGAGACCCAGTACTTC. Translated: CASSLATGKETQYF.

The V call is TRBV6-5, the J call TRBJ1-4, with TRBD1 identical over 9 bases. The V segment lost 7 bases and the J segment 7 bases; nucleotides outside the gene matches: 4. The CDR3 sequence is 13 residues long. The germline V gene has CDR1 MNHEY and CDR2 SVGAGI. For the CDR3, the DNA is TGTGCCAGCAAGGGACAGGGTCGTGAAAAACTGTTTTTT. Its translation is CASKGQGREKLFF.

For the CDR3, the DNA is TGCAGTGCTAGTCTCCCGGGACTAGCGGTCGAGCAGTACTTC. It encodes CSASLPGLAVEQYF. This chain joins TRBV20-1 and TRBJ2-7; TRBD2 matches at 11 bases. The CDR3 consists of 14 residues. Per germline, CDR1 DFQATT and CDR2 SNEGSKA (reference sequence). The J segment lost 6 bases and the V segment lost 3 bases, leaving 7 bases of the junction unmatched.

The CDR3 loop reads CASSTTHWYDRRREPQHF. The CDR3 DNA follows: TGTGCCAGCAGCACTACTCACTGGTATGACAGGCGGCGGGAGCCCCAGCATTTT. The chain has TRBV21-1 and TRBJ1-5; the DNA was not used to check the table's D call, TRBD1. TRBV21-1 is annotated as a pseudogene. There are 18 residues in the CDR3.